This T cell receptor (beta chain) came from a study of T cell clonotyping in hematopoietic cell transplantation. Study results and caveats: Without cell sorting, CD4 versus CD8 contributions remain unresolved. Higher Inverse Simpson Index values in graft donor and pretransplant recipient predicted broader posttransplant TCR diversity. After transplant, recipient diversity fell while pathologically expanded clonotypes grew through day 180.

With respect to this clone: Its antigen is as yet unknown.

Samples: about 28 days before transplant, then days 30, 100 and 180 after. Method: immunoSEQ multiplex PCR; TCRdb's copy keeps in-frame clones and lacks some. Of nearly 9,500 clones listed, approximately 97% are singletons. This TCR came from a male patient in his sixties who had an allogeneic stem cell transplant from a related donor, so the T cells may come from the graft donor. Some clones in this sample may be carry-over from other donors' samples. Material: peripheral blood mononuclear cells, obtained 100 days after allogeneic stem cell transplant.

CDR3 nucleotide sequence: TGTGCCAGCAGCCCCCGGGCAGGCTTAGCTAACTATGGCTACACCTTC. This translates into CASSPRAGLANYGYTF. The V and J genes are TRBV14 and TRBJ1-2; D unclear. The CDR3 consists of 16 residues. In germline, CDR1 is SGHDN, CDR2 FVKESK. V lost 4 bases to trimming and J lost 0 bases, with 15 bases between them.